This is a list of T cell receptor beta chains from one sample in a study of spatial heterogeneity in lung cancer. TCRdb independently ran MiXCR on the 5' RACE reads; one entry per CDR3 protein. The sample has under 150,000 distinct CDR3 sequences; over 9% are singletons. The specimen comprised PBMCs, sampled at follow-up. Receptor source: a male donor with early-stage non-small cell lung cancer. Each CDR3 is given with its conserved first and last residue. Each record gives: J gene, clone size, V gene, D gene, CDR3 protein, CDR3 DNA. The D gene is left open where the match is weak. Clone sizes are given selectively: once, few, many, or a class where the clone is expanded.

J gene: TRBJ2-2
clone size: many
V gene: TRBV11-2
D gene: TRBD1
CDR3 protein: CASSLTGGEVTGELFF
CDR3 DNA: TGTGCCAGCAGCTTAACAGGGGGCGAGGTCACCGGGGAGCTGTTTTTT

J gene: TRBJ1-6
clone size: few
V gene: TRBV4-2
D gene: TRBD1
CDR3 protein: CASSPGTGAPGSPLHF
CDR3 DNA: TGTGCCAGCAGCCCCGGGACAGGGGCCCCAGGATCACCCCTCCACTTT

J gene: TRBJ2-1
clone size: .
V gene: TRBV7-9
D gene: .
CDR3 protein: CASSPETGQSSYNEQFF
CDR3 DNA: TGTGCCAGCAGCCCAGAGACAGGCCAGAGCTCCTACAATGAGCAGTTCTTC

J gene: TRBJ2-7
clone size: few
V gene: TRBV2
D gene: .
CDR3 protein: CASSERWGEQYF
CDR3 DNA: TGTGCCAGCAGTGAACGTTGGGGCGAGCAGTACTTC

J gene: TRBJ2-1
clone size: many
V gene: TRBV5-1
D gene: .
CDR3 protein: CASRTGTPPTSYNEQFF
CDR3 DNA: TGCGCCAGCAGAACCGGGACTCCACCAACTTCCTACAATGAGCAGTTCTTC

J gene: TRBJ1-5
clone size: few
V gene: TRBV20-1
D gene: .
CDR3 protein: CSASPLGHHQPQHF
CDR3 DNA: TGCAGTGCTAGCCCCCTTGGTCACCATCAGCCCCAGCATTTT

J gene: TRBJ2-5
clone size: .
V gene: TRBV24-1
D gene: TRBD2
CDR3 protein: CATSPASGGRDWETQYF
CDR3 DNA: TGTGCCACCAGTCCCGCTAGCGGGGGGCGCGATTGGGAGACCCAGTACTTC

J gene: TRBJ1-1
clone size: .
V gene: TRBV5-6
D gene: .
CDR3 protein: CASSLLDTEAFF
CDR3 DNA: TGTGCCAGCAGCTTGTTGGACACTGAAGCTTTCTTT

J gene: TRBJ2-1
clone size: few
V gene: TRBV5-6
D gene: TRBD2
CDR3 protein: CASSLGSGAPYNEQFF
CDR3 DNA: TGTGCCAGCAGCTTGGGTAGCGGGGCCCCTTACAATGAGCAGTTCTTC

J gene: TRBJ1-6
clone size: many
V gene: TRBV10-1
D gene: .
CDR3 protein: CASREDSNSPLHF
CDR3 DNA: TGCGCCAGCAGGGAGGACAGCAATTCACCCCTCCACTTT

J gene: TRBJ2-4
clone size: .
V gene: TRBV6-1
D gene: .
CDR3 protein: CASSEGDKNIQYF
CDR3 DNA: TGTGCCAGCAGTGAAGGGGACAAAAACATTCAGTACTTC

J gene: TRBJ2-7
clone size: few
V gene: TRBV5-1
D gene: .
CDR3 protein: CASSPEPGRTYEQYF
CDR3 DNA: TGCGCCAGCAGCCCCGAGCCAGGGAGAACCTACGAGCAGTACTTC

J gene: TRBJ1-4
clone size: .
V gene: TRBV7-2
D gene: .
CDR3 protein: CASKVGREYEKLFF
CDR3 DNA: TGTGCCAGCAAAGTAGGCAGGGAATATGAAAAACTGTTTTTT

J gene: TRBJ1-4
clone size: many
V gene: TRBV28
D gene: .
CDR3 protein: CASSFFTPAALDKEKLFF
CDR3 DNA: TGTGCCAGCAGTTTTTTCACTCCCGCCGCTCTCGATAAGGAAAAACTGTTTTTT

J gene: TRBJ2-5
clone size: .
V gene: TRBV5-4
D gene: .
CDR3 protein: CASSLQGRDGTQYF
CDR3 DNA: TGTGCCAGCAGCTTGCAGGGTCGGGACGGGACCCAGTACTTC

J gene: TRBJ2-1
clone size: few
V gene: TRBV24-1
D gene: TRBD2
CDR3 protein: CATSDPSGGPYNEQFF
CDR3 DNA: TGTGCCACCAGTGACCCTAGCGGGGGGCCGTACAATGAGCAGTTCTTC

J gene: TRBJ1-5
clone size: few
V gene: TRBV10-3
D gene: .
CDR3 protein: CAISSGANQPQHF
CDR3 DNA: TGTGCCATCAGTTCGGGGGCGAATCAGCCCCAGCATTTT

J gene: TRBJ2-7
clone size: many
V gene: TRBV20-1
D gene: .
CDR3 protein: CSARTHYEQYF
CDR3 DNA: TGCAGTGCTAGAACCCACTACGAGCAGTACTTC

J gene: TRBJ2-7
clone size: few
V gene: TRBV10-3
D gene: TRBD1
CDR3 protein: CAISESGRTGYEQYF
CDR3 DNA: TGTGCCATCAGTGAGTCAGGCAGGACAGGCTACGAGCAGTACTTC

J gene: TRBJ2-1
clone size: .
V gene: TRBV12-3/TRBV12-4
D gene: TRBD2
CDR3 protein: CASSPRTGGGNEQFF
CDR3 DNA: TGTGCCAGCAGTCCACGCACTGGGGGGGGCAATGAGCAGTTCTTC

J gene: TRBJ2-5
clone size: many
V gene: TRBV10-1
D gene: .
CDR3 protein: CASSDAGGPAHF
CDR3 DNA: TGCGCCAGCAGTGACGCCGGGGGGCCCGCGCACTTC

J gene: TRBJ1-6
clone size: .
V gene: TRBV5-1
D gene: .
CDR3 protein: CASSLVTSYNSPLHF
CDR3 DNA: TGCGCCAGCAGCTTGGTCACCTCCTATAATTCACCCCTCCACTTT

J gene: TRBJ1-2
clone size: .
V gene: TRBV7-9
D gene: .
CDR3 protein: CASSLDPQANYGYTF
CDR3 DNA: TGTGCCAGCAGCTTAGACCCCCAGGCTAACTATGGCTACACCTTC

J gene: TRBJ1-3
clone size: .
V gene: TRBV11-2
D gene: .
CDR3 protein: CASSYSGRSSGNTIYF
CDR3 DNA: TGTGCCAGCAGCTATTCTGGACGGAGCTCTGGAAACACCATATATTTT

J gene: TRBJ1-5
clone size: few
V gene: TRBV29-1
D gene: .
CDR3 protein: CSVGGKDQPQHF
CDR3 DNA: TGCAGCGTGGGAGGAAAGGATCAGCCCCAGCATTTT

J gene: TRBJ2-7
clone size: many
V gene: TRBV7-3
D gene: .
CDR3 protein: CASRRTGTPTYEQYF
CDR3 DNA: TGTGCCAGCAGGCGTACCGGGACTCCCACCTACGAGCAGTACTTC

J gene: TRBJ2-1
clone size: .
V gene: TRBV9
D gene: .
CDR3 protein: CASSPNGNEQFF
CDR3 DNA: TGTGCCAGCAGCCCAAATGGCAATGAGCAGTTCTTC

J gene: TRBJ2-1
clone size: .
V gene: TRBV25-1
D gene: TRBD1
CDR3 protein: CASSATGVQYNEQFF
CDR3 DNA: TGTGCCAGCAGTGCCACAGGGGTCCAGTACAATGAGCAGTTCTTC